This T cell receptor (beta chain) comes out of a study of T-cell memory formation after mild COVID-19. With constant-segment primers, 5'RACE yielded cDNA libraries of TCR alpha and TCR beta that carried sample barcodes and UMIs. MiXCR, applied by TCRdb to the 5' RACE reads, yields one record per CDR3 protein. The sample includes some 150,000 distinct CDR3 sequences, 15% to 20% of them seen just once. This CDR3 region has 16 residues. In germline, CDR1 is KGHSH, CDR2 LQKENI. The V gene lost 3 bases and the J gene lost 0 bases, with 12 bases spanning the gap. The sample holds a few counts of this clonotype.

This TCR came from an adult woman who had mild COVID-19 (a few samples of this study predate the infection). Cell type and time point are not known. Sequenced sample: PBMCs or a T cell subset sorted from them (not recorded which). The V and J genes are TRBV18 and TRBJ1-3; D is perhaps TRBD1 (5 bases). The CDR3 bases are TGTGCCAGCTCACCGCCCGGGACTCGCTCTGGAAACACCATATATTTT. As protein: CASSPPGTRSGNTIYF.